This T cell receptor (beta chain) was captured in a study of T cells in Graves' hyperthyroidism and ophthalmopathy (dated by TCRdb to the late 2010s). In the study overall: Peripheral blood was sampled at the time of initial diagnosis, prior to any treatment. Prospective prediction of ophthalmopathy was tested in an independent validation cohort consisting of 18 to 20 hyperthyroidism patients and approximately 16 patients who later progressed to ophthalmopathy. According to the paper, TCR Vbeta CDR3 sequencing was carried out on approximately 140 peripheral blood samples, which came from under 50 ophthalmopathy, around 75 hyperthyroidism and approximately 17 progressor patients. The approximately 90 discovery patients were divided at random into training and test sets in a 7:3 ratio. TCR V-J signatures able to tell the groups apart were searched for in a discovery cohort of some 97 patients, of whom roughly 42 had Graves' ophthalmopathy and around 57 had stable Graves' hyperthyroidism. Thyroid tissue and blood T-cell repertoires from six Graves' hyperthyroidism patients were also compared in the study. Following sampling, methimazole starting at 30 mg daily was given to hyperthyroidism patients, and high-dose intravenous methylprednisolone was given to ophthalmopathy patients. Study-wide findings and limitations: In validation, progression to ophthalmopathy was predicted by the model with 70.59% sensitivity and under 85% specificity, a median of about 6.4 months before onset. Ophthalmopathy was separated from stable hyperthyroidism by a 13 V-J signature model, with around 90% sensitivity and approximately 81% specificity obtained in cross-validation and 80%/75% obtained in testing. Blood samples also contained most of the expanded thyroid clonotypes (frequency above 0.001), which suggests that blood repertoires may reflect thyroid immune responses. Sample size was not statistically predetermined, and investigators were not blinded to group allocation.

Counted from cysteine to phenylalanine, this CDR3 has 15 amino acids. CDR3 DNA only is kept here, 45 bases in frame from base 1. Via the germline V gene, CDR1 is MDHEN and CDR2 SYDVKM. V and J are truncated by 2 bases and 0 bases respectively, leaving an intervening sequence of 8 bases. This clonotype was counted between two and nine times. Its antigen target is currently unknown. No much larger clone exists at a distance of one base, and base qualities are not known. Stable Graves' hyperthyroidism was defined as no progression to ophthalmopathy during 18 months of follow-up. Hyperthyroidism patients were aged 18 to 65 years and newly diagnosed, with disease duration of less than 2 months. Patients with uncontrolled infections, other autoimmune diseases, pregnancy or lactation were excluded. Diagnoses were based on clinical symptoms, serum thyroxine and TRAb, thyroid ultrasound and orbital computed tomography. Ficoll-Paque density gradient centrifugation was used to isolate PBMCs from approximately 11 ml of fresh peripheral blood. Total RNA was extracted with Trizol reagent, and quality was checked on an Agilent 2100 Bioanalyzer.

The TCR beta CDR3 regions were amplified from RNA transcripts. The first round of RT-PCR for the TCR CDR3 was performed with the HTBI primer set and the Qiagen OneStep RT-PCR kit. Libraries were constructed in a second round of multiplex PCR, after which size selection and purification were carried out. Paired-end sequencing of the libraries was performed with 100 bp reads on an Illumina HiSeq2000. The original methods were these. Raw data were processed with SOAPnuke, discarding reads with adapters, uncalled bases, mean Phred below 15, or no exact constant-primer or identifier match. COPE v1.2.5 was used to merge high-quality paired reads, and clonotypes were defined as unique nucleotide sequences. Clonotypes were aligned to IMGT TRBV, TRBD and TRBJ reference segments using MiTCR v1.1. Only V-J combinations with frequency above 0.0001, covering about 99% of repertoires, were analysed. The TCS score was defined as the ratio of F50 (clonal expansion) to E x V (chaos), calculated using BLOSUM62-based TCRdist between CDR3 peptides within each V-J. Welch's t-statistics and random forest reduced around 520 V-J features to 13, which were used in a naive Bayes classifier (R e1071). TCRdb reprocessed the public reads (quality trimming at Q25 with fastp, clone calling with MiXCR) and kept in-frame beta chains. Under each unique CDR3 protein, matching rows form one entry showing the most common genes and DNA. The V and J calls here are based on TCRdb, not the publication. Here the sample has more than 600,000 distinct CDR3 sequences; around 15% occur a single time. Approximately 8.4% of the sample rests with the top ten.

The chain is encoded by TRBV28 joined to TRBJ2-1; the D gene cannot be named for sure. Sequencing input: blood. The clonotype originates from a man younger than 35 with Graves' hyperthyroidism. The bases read TGTGCCAGCAGTTTAAACAGACGCTCCTACAATGAGCAGTTCTTC. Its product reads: CASSLNRRSYNEQFF.